Presented here are 18 T cell receptor beta chains from one specimen sequenced in a study of T-cell reconstitution after alpha-beta-depleted transplantation in children. Unique molecular identifiers tagged the TCRbeta library. MiXCR, applied by TCRdb to the PCR reads, yields one record per CDR3 protein. The sample has more than 20,000 distinct CDR3 sequences; approximately 11% are singletons. The sample here was PBMCs from the stem cell graft donor, taken from the stem cell graft. These receptor sequences come from a human donor who donated a stem cell graft to a child with chronic granulomatous disease.

This clonotype was recorded at least ten times. The gene calls are TRBV11-2 and TRBJ2-1, with no clear D. This CDR3 has 13 amino acids. CDR1 SGHAT and CDR2 FQNNGV come from the germline V gene. Trimming took 1 base from V and 10 from J, leaving 11 bases between them. In DNA, the CDR3 is TGTGCCAGCAGCTTAGGAGGCGGCGGAGAGCAGTTCTTC. Amino acids: CASSLGGGGEQFF.

This clonotype was counted at least ten times. The chain uses TRBV27 and TRBJ2-1, with D perhaps TRBD1 or TRBD2 (5 bases each). Germline-derived CDR1 and CDR2 are MNHEY and SMNVEV (reference sequence). With 3 bases removed from V and 6 bases from J, the gap between germline ends came to 12 bases. This CDR3 is built from 14 residues. CDR3 sequence reads: CASSFPGPGNEQFF. The DNA of the CDR3 is TGTGCCAGCAGTTTCCCGGGACCTGGCAATGAGCAGTTCTTC.

This clonotype was found many times. The rearrangement joins TRBV27 to TRBJ2-5, with D unclear. The CDR3 contains 14 residues. Germline V gene lookup returns CDR1 MNHEY and CDR2 SMNVEV (reference sequence). The germline V and J ends were trimmed by 6 bases and 0 bases, with 11 bases remaining between them. CDR3 sequence (DNA): TGTGCCAGCAGGAAGACCATGTACCAAGAGACCCAGTACTTC. The encoded protein is CASRKTMYQETQYF.

In this sample, this clonotype turned up many times. This chain joins TRBV5-1 and TRBJ2-7; 11 bases align to TRBD1. The germline V gene has CDR1 SGHRS and CDR2 YFSETQ. This CDR3 is 15 amino acids long. The V gene end was trimmed by 3 bases and the J gene end by 6 bases; junction bases not matched to a gene: 8. The CDR3 region is CASSWTGGVSREQYF. As DNA, the CDR3 is TGCGCCAGCAGCTGGACAGGGGGCGTAAGTCGCGAGCAGTACTTC. The entire variable domain, with the rest obtained from reference TRBV5-1 and TRBJ2-7, is as follows: KAGVTQTPRYLIKTRGQQVTLSCSPISGHRSVSWYQQTPGQGLQFLFEYFSETQRNKGNFPGRFSGRQFSNSRSEMNVSTLELGDSALYLCASSWTGGVSREQYFGPGTRLTVT.

At least ten counts were recorded for this clonotype. The chain is built from TRBV9 and TRBJ2-5, with D perhaps TRBD2 (7 bases). Germline CDR1 and CDR2: SGDLS and YYNGEE. CDR3 length equals 17 residues. Trimming took 0 bases from V and 5 from J, leaving 20 bases between them. The CDR3 loop is CASSVGLVGGLQETQYF. Here the CDR3 DNA reads TGTGCCAGCAGCGTAGGCCTCGTGGGGGGGCTGCAGGAGACCCAGTACTTC.

This clonotype was detected ten times or more. The V call is TRBV4-2, the J call TRBJ2-7; D might be TRBD2 (6 bases). V was pared by 1 base and J by 4 bases, with 14 bases between. This CDR3 has 15 residues. Germline lookup yields CDR1 LGHNA and CDR2 YNFKEQ. In DNA form, the CDR3 reads TGTGCCAGCAGCCAAGTAAGGCTAGCGCGTTACGAGCAGTACTTC. Protein sequence: CASSQVRLARYEQYF.

At least ten counts were recorded for this clonotype. The chain joins TRBV20-1 to TRBJ2-5; 9 bases are a match to TRBD2. The V and J ends lost 4 bases and 4 bases, in that order; junction bases with no gene match: 22. In germline, CDR1 is DFQATT, CDR2 SNEGSKA (reference sequence). The CDR3 covers 19 residues. The CDR3: CSAKRPEMLAGEFSETQYF. CDR3 in DNA: TGCAGTGCTAAACGCCCCGAGATGTTAGCGGGAGAATTCTCAGAGACCCAGTACTTC.

This clonotype was counted between two and nine times. CDR3 sequence (DNA): TGTGCCAGCAGTTCCCGACTCTTCGCCGGGGAGCTGTTTTTT. Protein: CASSSRLFAGELFF. The J gene is TRBJ2-2, the V gene TRBV6-4; unclear D gene. V was trimmed by 5 bases and J by 6 bases, leaving 13 bases between them. The CDR3 has 14 residues. Germline CDR1 MRHNA, CDR2 SNTAGT.

By sample fraction, this clonotype is medium-sized. The chain couples TRBV5-6 to TRBJ1-2; no reliable D call. Trimming left V 4 bases short and J 1 base short, with 11 bases between. The CDR3 is 14 amino acids. The germline gives CDR1 SGHDT, CDR2 YYEEEE. CDR3 nucleotides: TGTGCCAGCAGCCGCGGAGGAGGTAACTATGGCTACACCTTC. It translates to CASSRGGGNYGYTF.

This clonotype came up many times. This chain joins TRBV20-1 and TRBJ2-7, with a possible D match to TRBD1 (5 bases). Germline V CDR1 and CDR2: DFQATT, SNEGSKA (reference sequence). The CDR3 extends over 14 amino acids. The V end was cut by 1 base, the J end by 6 bases, with 16 bases between. CDR3 sequence reads: CSARGRAYGIEQYF. Written as DNA, the CDR3 is TGCAGTGCTAGAGGCAGGGCTTATGGTATCGAGCAGTACTTC.

The sample holds many counts of this clonotype. This rearrangement joins TRBV27 to TRBJ2-3; 7 bases match TRBD1. CDR1 MNHEY and CDR2 SMNVEV come from the germline V gene (reference sequence). This CDR3 has 16 residues. The trim removed 8 bases at V and 1 base at J, leaving 12 bases unmatched. The CDR3 coding sequence is TGTGCCAGCGCATTCCCCTTGGGGACAGGCACAGATACGCAGTATTTT. It encodes CASAFPLGTGTDTQYF.

CDR3 coding DNA: TGTGCCAGCGGCCGCGGGCAGACACCCAAAAACATTCAGTACTTC. Translating gives CASGRGQTPKNIQYF. The chain employs TRBV13 and TRBJ2-4; D possibly corresponds to TRBD2 (5 bases). Germline V lookup: CDR1 PRHDT, CDR2 FYEKMQ (reference sequence). Trimming took 8 bases from V and 2 from J, leaving 16 bases between them. This CDR3 spans 15 amino acids.

This clonotype was counted a single time. This chain uses TRBV20-1 with TRBJ1-2, with D maybe TRBD1 (6 bases). The V gene lost 0 bases and the J gene lost 8 bases, with 19 bases spanning the gap. The V gene's germline CDR1 is DFQATT and CDR2 SNEGSKA (reference sequence). The CDR3 sequence is 15 residues long. The CDR3 spells CSARDQGGIKEGYTF. CDR3 sequence (DNA): TGCAGTGCTAGAGATCAAGGGGGTATTAAGGAGGGCTACACCTTC.

This clonotype was observed many times. V is TRBV29-1 and J is TRBJ2-7; no definite D call. The germline CDR1 and CDR2 sequences are SQVTM and ANQGSEA. The CDR3 has 13 amino acids. The V gene lost 1 base and the J gene lost 7 bases, with 14 bases spanning the gap. CDR3 amino acids: CSVEGGGFGEQYF. CDR3 coding DNA: TGCAGCGTTGAAGGAGGTGGATTCGGGGAGCAGTACTTC.

This CDR3 is CACCLTGDADTQYF. The CDR3 nucleotides are TGTGCCTGCTGTTTGACAGGGGACGCAGATACGCAGTATTTT. The genes are TRBV13 and TRBJ2-3, with TRBD1 identical over 8 bases. From germline, CDR1 is PRHDT and CDR2 FYEKMQ (reference sequence). The CDR3 spans 14 residues. J gave up 4 bases and V 11 bases, and 11 bases lay outside the gene matches. Full variable domain (rest looked up from reference TRBV13 and TRBJ2-3): AAGVIQSPRHLIKEKRETATLKCYPIPRHDTVYWYQQGPGQDPQFLISFYEKMQSDKGSIPDRFSAQQFSDYHSELNMSSLELGDSALYFCACCLTGDADTQYFGPGTRLTVL.

The rearrangement joins TRBV5-5 to TRBJ2-2; D unclear. CDR1 SGHKS and CDR2 YYEKEE come from the germline V gene (reference sequence). The V end lost 7 bases, the J end lost 4 bases, and 14 bases lay between the germline ends. CDR3 length: 14 amino acids. The CDR3 DNA is TGTGCCAGCGGCTCCGGGTCCCTCACCGGGGAGCTGTTTTTT. Protein: CASGSGSLTGELFF. The entire variable domain, with the rest obtained from reference TRBV5-5 and TRBJ2-2, is as follows: DAGVTQSPTHLIKTRGQQVTLRCSPISGHKSVSWYQQVLGQGPQFIFQYYEKEERGRGNFPDRFSARQFPNYSSELNVNALLLGDSALYLCASGSGSLTGELFFGEGSRLTVL.

This clonotype was seen at least ten times. The genes are TRBV20-1 and TRBJ2-7; D gene uncertain. V was clipped by 0 bases and J by 3 bases, with 9 bases between them. Germline V gives CDR1 DFQATT, CDR2 SNEGSKA (reference sequence). The CDR3 is made up of 13 amino acids. CDR3 amino acids: CSARDKVIYEQYF. The CDR3 nucleotides read TGCAGTGCTAGAGATAAGGTTATCTACGAGCAGTACTTC.

This clonotype was counted many times. The chain uses TRBV4-2 and TRBJ2-5; TRBD1 aligns across 9 bases. Germline-derived CDR1 and CDR2 are LGHNA and YNFKEQ. The J segment lost 5 bases and the V segment lost 3 bases, leaving 10 bases of the junction unmatched. CDR3 length equals 16 residues. The CDR3 region has the DNA TGTGCCAGCAGCCACCGGACAGGGGCTGGGACGGAGACCCAGTACTTC. Amino acids: CASSHRTGAGTETQYF.